Shown below are 25 T cell receptor beta chains from a single sample sequenced in a study of cytomegalovirus exposure and HLA in healthy donors. A multiplex PCR was run with 60 Vbeta primers and 13 Jbeta primers. Here immunoSEQ multiplex PCR was the method, and the copy in TCRdb shows in-frame clones only, minus some. The ten most abundant clones cover 0.59% of a sample with about 110,000 clones. Input material: PBMCs. The receptors here all came from a middle-aged man in good health and CMV-seronegative.

In nucleotides, the CDR3 is TGTGCCAGCAGCCGAACGAGTTCCGGGACAGGGGCTAATGAAAAACTGTTTTTT. Its translation: CASSRTSSGTGANEKLFF. The chain employs TRBV7-9 and TRBJ1-4, with 10 bases matching TRBD1. This CDR3 is built from 18 residues. Germline trimming cut 5 bases from V and 3 bases from J; bases unmatched to any gene: 12. Germline lookup yields CDR1 SEHNR and CDR2 FQNEAQ (reference sequence).

The chain couples TRBV19 to TRBJ2-1; 7 bases are a match to TRBD1. The V gene end was trimmed by 4 bases and the J gene end by 7 bases; junction bases not matched to a gene: 10. CDR3 length: 15 amino acids. Germline values: CDR1 LNHDA, CDR2 SQIVND (reference sequence). Here the CDR3 DNA reads TGTGCCAGTAGTACTAGACAGGGTGGTGGGAATGAGCAGTTCTTC. Translating gives CASSTRQGGGNEQFF.

As concerns this clone: The identical CDR3 is also encoded by other nucleotide sequences in the sample. The chain uses TRBV4-1 and TRBJ1-1; 9 positions agree with TRBD1. The CDR3 runs 14 residues. Per germline, CDR1 MGHRA and CDR2 YSYEKL. J gave up 1 base and V 4 bases, and 1 base lay outside the gene matches. CDR3 amino acids: CASSRGQGNTEAFF. Here the CDR3 DNA reads TGCGCCAGCAGCCGGGGACAGGGGAACACTGAAGCTTTCTTT.

CDR3 region: CASSAQTGNTEAFF. The CDR3 DNA follows: TGCGCCAGCAGCGCTCAGACAGGGAACACTGAAGCTTTCTTT. The chain links TRBV5-1 to TRBJ1-1; possible D gene TRBD1, 6 bases. The CDR3 covers 14 residues. Germline V CDR1 and CDR2: SGHRS, YFSETQ. V was pared by 4 bases and J by 1 base, with 11 bases between.

The chain links TRBV20-1 to TRBJ1-1; D is unresolved. CDR3 length: 11 amino acids. Germline V CDR1 and CDR2: DFQATT, SNEGSKA (reference sequence). Trimming stripped 6 bases from V and 2 bases from J, with 7 bases between. CDR3 nucleotides: TGCAGTGCAACAGATAACACTGAAGCTTTCTTT. Encoded protein: CSATDNTEAFF.

CDR3 in DNA: TGCGCCAGCAGCTTGGCGGGGATGAGGTTTGGAAACACCATATATTTT. This translates into CASSLAGMRFGNTIYF. V usage is TRBV5-1 and J usage is TRBJ1-3; D call uncertain. The CDR3 extends over 16 amino acids. Germline lookup yields CDR1 SGHRS and CDR2 YFSETQ. The V gene lost 0 bases and the J gene lost 3 bases, with 13 bases spanning the gap.

The chain is built from TRBV5-6 and TRBJ2-7, with D possibly TRBD1 on 7 matching bases. Trimming removed 4 bases from V and 6 bases from J, with 17 bases in between. The CDR3 runs to 14 residues. CDR1 SGHDT and CDR2 YYEEEE come from the germline V gene. The CDR3 bases are TGTGCCAGCAGCGGGGGGACAGAGGTGACCGAGCAGTACTTC. The encoded protein is CASSGGTEVTEQYF.

This chain links TRBV7-9 with TRBJ2-5; D is undetermined. This CDR3 is 14 amino acids long. Trimming pared 10 bases from V and 0 bases from J, leaving 15 bases between. CDR1 and CDR2 from the germline V gene are SEHNR and FQNEAQ (reference sequence). This CDR3 is CATRRRTDQETQYF. CDR3 nucleotides: TGTGCCACTCGCCGCCGAACGGACCAAGAGACCCAGTACTTC.

The chain employs TRBV6-6 and TRBJ2-7; 7 bases agree with TRBD2. This CDR3 is 15 amino acids long. Germline V gene data show CDR1 as MNHNY and CDR2 as SVGAGI (reference sequence). Losses at the gene ends were 6 bases for V and 4 bases for J; bases not matched to a gene: 12. For the CDR3, the DNA is TGTGCCAGCAGCTCGAGGGCGGGAGTACGTTACGAGCAGTACTTC. Protein sequence: CASSSRAGVRYEQYF.

The chain recombines TRBV29-1 with TRBJ2-7; tentative D call: TRBD1 (6 bases). The J call is uncertain, as TRBJ2-5 better fits the DNA end. CDR3 length equals 14 residues. Germline CDR1 is SQVTM and CDR2 is ANQGSEA. In DNA form, the CDR3 reads TGCAGCGTTGCATTAGACAGGCACCAAGAGACCCAGTACTTC. Translating gives CSVALDRHQETQYF.

The CDR3 region has the DNA TGTGCCAGCAGTTCGACATCGGGACACCTGAACACTGAAGCTTTCTTT. Protein sequence: CASSSTSGHLNTEAFF. The chain couples TRBV6-5 to TRBJ1-1, with D possibly matching TRBD1 (6 bases). V lost 4 bases and J 0 bases, leaving 15 bases between the germline ends. CDR3 length: 16 residues. Germline CDR1 reads MNHEY; CDR2 reads SVGAGI.

The chain is built from TRBV9 and TRBJ1-4; no reliable D call. V lost 3 bases, J lost 7 bases, and 10 bases lay in between. The germline V gene has CDR1 SGDLS and CDR2 YYNGEE. The CDR3 covers 13 residues. CDR3 in DNA: TGTGCCAGCAGCGCCCGACTCGGTGAAAAACTGTTTTTT. As protein: CASSARLGEKLFF.

The chain carries TRBV23-1 and TRBJ1-2, with D possibly being TRBD1 (5 bases). TRBV23-1 belongs to the ORF category, with a function that is uncertain. The CDR3 is 17 residues long. V lost 2 bases, J lost 3 bases, and 19 bases lay in between. CDR3 sequence (DNA): TGCGCCAGCAGTCAACCCCTTATGGCAGGGAAGGACTATGGCTACACCTTC. Amino acid sequence: CASSQPLMAGKDYGYTF.

The chain has TRBV7-2 and TRBJ1-2; unclear D gene. Trimming removed 5 bases at V and 1 base at J, with 8 bases between. Germline assignment: CDR1 SGHTA and CDR2 FQGNSA. The CDR3 spans 13 residues. The CDR3 DNA follows: TGTGCCAGCAGCGCGGGCATTAACTATGGCTACACCTTC. Encoded protein: CASSAGINYGYTF.

V and J are TRBV2 and TRBJ1-5; 7 nucleotides agree with TRBD1. Germline V gene data show CDR1 as SNHLY and CDR2 as FYNNEI. Unmatched junction bases numbered 7, after V lost 6 bases and J lost 2 bases. The CDR3 loop spans 15 amino acids. As DNA, the CDR3 is TGTGCCAGCAGCAGTACAGGGGTCGGCAATCAGCCCCAGCATTTT. Translated: CASSSTGVGNQPQHF.

This chain joins TRBV19 and TRBJ2-3; TRBD2 agrees at 8 bases. V trimming: 3 bases; J trimming: 3 bases; junction bases outside the gene matches: 5. The CDR3 has 15 amino acids. The V gene's germline CDR1 is LNHDA and CDR2 SQIVND (reference sequence). The CDR3 here is CASSIGGGLTDTQYF. The CDR3 coding sequence is TGTGCCAGTAGTATTGGCGGGGGGCTTACAGATACGCAGTATTTT.

CDR3 residues: CASSQFPASGGYNEQFF. The CDR3 DNA follows: TGTGCCAGCAGCCAGTTTCCGGCTAGCGGGGGTTACAATGAGCAGTTCTTC. The V call is TRBV7-3, the J call TRBJ2-1; 10 nucleotides match TRBD2. CDR3 length: 17 amino acids. The junction had 11 bases not matched to a gene; V was cut back by 5 bases and J by 4 bases. Germline V lookup: CDR1 SGHTA, CDR2 FQGTGA.

This chain joins TRBV7-9 and TRBJ2-1, with 10 bases that match TRBD1. The CDR3 sequence is 15 residues long. CDR1 and CDR2 from the germline V gene are SEHNR and FQNEAQ (reference sequence). Losses at the gene ends were 1 base for V and 7 bases for J; bases not matched to a gene: 4. The CDR3 DNA sequence: TGTGCCAGCAGCTTAGGACAGGGGGCTGGGAATGAGCAGTTCTTC. Translating gives CASSLGQGAGNEQFF.

In nucleotides, the CDR3 is TGTGCCAGCAGTCCACAGGGCGGGAACACTGAAGCTTTCTTT. Its protein is CASSPQGGNTEAFF. The V gene is TRBV2, the J gene TRBJ1-1; a weak D match, TRBD1 (6 bases). This CDR3 is 14 amino acids long. V lost 5 bases to trimming and J lost 1 base, with 11 bases between them. CDR1 SNHLY and CDR2 FYNNEI come from the germline V gene.

This sequence joins TRBV14 and TRBJ2-5; 7 nucleotides match TRBD2. This CDR3 is 16 amino acids long. Germline CDR1 SGHDN, CDR2 FVKESK. V lost 0 bases, J lost 5 bases, and 9 bases stayed unmatched. The CDR3 spells CASSQESGRKRETQYF. CDR3 nucleotides: TGTGCCAGCAGCCAAGAATCCGGGAGGAAGCGTGAGACCCAGTACTTC.

The J gene is TRBJ1-6, the V gene TRBV6-1; D might be TRBD1 (5 bases). This CDR3 has 15 amino acids. Germline V gives CDR1 MNHNS, CDR2 SASEGT. V was cut by 3 bases and J by 7 bases, with 13 bases left in between. CDR3 residues: CASSDRAPLNSPLHF. CDR3 coding DNA: TGTGCCAGCAGTGACAGGGCGCCTCTCAATTCACCCCTCCACTTT.

DNA of the CDR3: TGTGCCTGGAGACTTCAGGGGACTGGAAACACCATATATTTT. This gives the protein CAWRLQGTGNTIYF. The V gene is TRBV30, the J gene TRBJ1-3; D perhaps matches TRBD1 (6 bases). Germline assignment: CDR1 GTSNPN and CDR2 SVGIG (reference sequence). Trimming pared 3 bases from V and 2 bases from J, leaving 11 bases between. The CDR3 covers 14 residues.

J is TRBJ1-5 and V is TRBV4-1; tentative D call: TRBD1 (6 bases). V was cut by 1 base and J by 0 bases, with 16 bases left in between. The length of the CDR3 is 18 residues. Germline lookup yields CDR1 MGHRA and CDR2 YSYEKL. CDR3 nucleotide sequence: TGCGCCAGCAGCCAAGCTCCATGGACAGAGTATAGCAATCAGCCCCAGCATTTT. Translation gives CASSQAPWTEYSNQPQHF.

This chain joins TRBV29-1 and TRBJ1-1; no definite D call. CDR3 length: 13 residues. V was clipped by 4 bases and J by 7 bases, with 16 bases between them. Germline loops: CDR1 SQVTM, CDR2 ANQGSEA. This chain's CDR3 is CSVVGQANGEAFF. CDR3 nucleotides: TGCAGCGTTGTTGGCCAGGCCAACGGTGAAGCTTTCTTT.

The CDR3 nucleotides are TGTGCCAGCAGCTTATTACAGGGGGCGGGCTACACCTTC. Translating gives CASSLLQGAGYTF. This chain joins TRBV7-9 and TRBJ1-2; 9 bases fit TRBD1. Germline CDR1 reads SEHNR; CDR2 reads FQNEAQ (reference sequence). J gave up 8 bases and V 2 bases, and 3 bases lay outside the gene matches. This CDR3 has 13 residues.